This is a list of T cell receptor beta chains from one sample in a study of shared clonotypes between healthy human individuals. Here immunoSEQ multiplex PCR was the method, and the copy in TCRdb shows in-frame clones only, minus some. The sample has 2 million to 2.5 million clones; 85% to 95% are singletons. The sample comprised naive CD4+ T cells from PBMCs. The receptors were gathered from a man in his late teens or twenties in good health. Some clones in this sample may be carry-over from other donors' samples. The CDR3 runs from the conserved cysteine through the conserved F or W. Each record gives: clone size, J gene, V gene, D gene, CDR3 DNA, CDR3 protein. The D gene is left open where the match is weak. Only part of the rows carry a size: once, few, many, or a class if the clone is expanded.

size: .; J: TRBJ2-4; V: TRBV4-3; D: .; DNA: TGCGCCAGCAGCCACAGGACGGCGCGTGAAAACATTCAGTACTTC; CDR3: CASSHRTARENIQYF
size: .; J: TRBJ2-7; V: TRBV6-5; D: TRBD1; DNA: TGTGCCAGCAGCCCCACCGGGACAGGGGTCGAGCAGTACTTC; CDR3: CASSPTGTGVEQYF
size: once; J: TRBJ1-1; V: TRBV6-1; D: .; DNA: TGTGCGAGCGGGTCCGGGGGGATCGGCACTGAAGCTTTCTTT; CDR3: CASGSGGIGTEAFF
size: .; J: TRBJ1-1; V: TRBV7-3; D: TRBD1; DNA: TGTGCCAGCAGCTTAACGGGACAGGCAGGGGCTGAAGCTTTCTTT; CDR3: CASSLTGQAGAEAFF
size: .; J: TRBJ2-6; V: TRBV7-3; D: TRBD1; DNA: TGTGCCAGCAGCCGAGGGACAGGGGGCTCTGGGGCCAACGTCCTGACTTTC; CDR3: CASSRGTGGSGANVLTF
size: .; J: TRBJ2-3; V: TRBV4-2; D: TRBD2; DNA: TGTGCCAGCAGCCAAGCCAGGACTGGGACTAGTAGCACAGATACGCAGTATTTT; CDR3: CASSQARTGTSSTDTQYF
size: .; J: TRBJ2-4; V: TRBV5-1; D: .; DNA: TGCGCCAGCAGCTTGGGTTGGGGATTGGCCAAAAACATTCAGTACTTC; CDR3: CASSLGWGLAKNIQYF
size: .; J: TRBJ2-7; V: TRBV27; D: TRBD1; DNA: TGTGCCAGCAGTTTCCGGACAGGGCGTCCCTACGAGCAGTACTTC; CDR3: CASSFRTGRPYEQYF
size: .; J: TRBJ1-2; V: TRBV6-1; D: .; DNA: TGTGCCAGCAGTGAAGACGGCGGCAGAAGCTACGGCTACACCTTC; CDR3: CASSEDGGRSYGYTF
size: .; J: TRBJ2-1; V: TRBV5-1; D: TRBD1; DNA: TGCGCCAGCAGCTTGTTTGGACAGGGGGCAAATGAGCAGTTCTTC; CDR3: CASSLFGQGANEQFF
size: .; J: TRBJ2-1; V: TRBV18; D: .; DNA: TGTGCCAGCTCACCACTAGCGGTTGCCTACAATGAGCAGTTCTTC; CDR3: CASSPLAVAYNEQFF
size: .; J: TRBJ2-6; V: TRBV4-2; D: .; DNA: TGTGCCAGCAGCCGATCGGGAGCAGACAACGTCCTGACTTTC; CDR3: CASSRSGADNVLTF
size: .; J: TRBJ2-3; V: TRBV7-9; D: TRBD1; DNA: TGTGCCAGCAGCTCCGGGACAGGGTTGGCAGATACGCAGTATTTT; CDR3: CASSSGTGLADTQYF
size: .; J: TRBJ1-1; V: TRBV15; D: TRBD1; DNA: TGTGCCACCCGGGACAGGGCGTCCCTGAACACTGAAGCTTTCTTT; CDR3: CATRDRASLNTEAFF
size: .; J: TRBJ2-1; V: TRBV14; D: .; DNA: TGTGCCAGCAGCCCGCTTAGAGGCACCTACAATGAGCAGTTCTTC; CDR3: CASSPLRGTYNEQFF
size: .; J: TRBJ2-7; V: TRBV29-1; D: .; DNA: TGCAGCGTCGCCCGGGGCGCGGACGCCTACGAGCAGTACTTC; CDR3: CSVARGADAYEQYF
size: .; J: TRBJ2-2; V: TRBV15; D: TRBD2; DNA: TGTGCCAGTACGGTAGCGGGTACCGGGGAGCTGTTTTTT; CDR3: CASTVAGTGELFF
size: .; J: TRBJ1-1; V: TRBV19; D: .; DNA: TGTGCCAGTACCGCTTGGACCGGAAACACTGAAGCTTTCTTT; CDR3: CASTAWTGNTEAFF
size: .; J: TRBJ2-3; V: TRBV7-9; D: TRBD2; DNA: TGTGCCAGCAGCTTGGTTCCTAGCGGGGGATACACAGATACGCAGTATTTT; CDR3: CASSLVPSGGYTDTQYF
size: once; J: TRBJ1-1; V: TRBV7-6; D: .; DNA: TGTGCCAGCAGCCAAAAGACAGGCACGAACACTGAAGCTTTCTTT; CDR3: CASSQKTGTNTEAFF
size: .; J: TRBJ1-3; V: TRBV9; D: TRBD1; DNA: TGTGCCAGCAGCGATGGAGGGACAGATGCCTGGGGAAACACCATATATTTT; CDR3: CASSDGGTDAWGNTIYF
size: .; J: TRBJ2-7; V: TRBV29-1; D: TRBD2; DNA: TGCAGCGTTGTAGCGGGGGCCGACTCTCAAGGCGAGCAGTACTTC; CDR3: CSVVAGADSQGEQYF
size: .; J: TRBJ1-1; V: TRBV19; D: TRBD1; DNA: TGTGCCAGTAGTATGGGACAGGGTTCGGTGAACACTGAAGCTTTCTTT; CDR3: CASSMGQGSVNTEAFF
size: .; J: TRBJ2-7; V: TRBV7-6; D: TRBD2; DNA: TGTGCCAGCAGCCGGGAGGGTGGGGACGAGCAGTACTTC; CDR3: CASSREGGDEQYF
size: .; J: TRBJ1-1; V: TRBV11-1; D: .; DNA: TGTGCCAGCAGCTTAGTGGTGGGCGGCACTGAAGCTTTCTTT; CDR3: CASSLVVGGTEAFF
size: once; J: TRBJ2-1; V: TRBV7-2; D: TRBD2; DNA: TGTGCCAGCAGCTACTCCGGGACTAGCGGGAGAGTTGGGTTCTTC; CDR3: CASSYSGTSGRVGFF
size: .; J: TRBJ2-5; V: TRBV18; D: .; DNA: TGTGCCAGCTCACCACCGTCCGAGACCCAGTACTTC; CDR3: CASSPPSETQYF
size: .; J: TRBJ1-2; V: TRBV28; D: .; DNA: TGTGCCAGCAGCTCTCCAATAAACTATGGCTACACCTTC; CDR3: CASSSPINYGYTF
size: .; J: TRBJ2-7; V: TRBV7-9; D: TRBD1; DNA: TGTGCCAGCAAACAACGCGGACAGGGGGTATCTGAGCAGTACTTC; CDR3: CASKQRGQGVSEQYF
size: .; J: TRBJ2-7; V: TRBV4-1; D: TRBD2; DNA: TGCGCCAGCAGCGGGACTAGCCGTCCCTACGAGCAGTACTTC; CDR3: CASSGTSRPYEQYF
size: .; J: TRBJ2-2; V: TRBV10-3; D: TRBD1; DNA: TGTGCCTTCCCCGGGACAGAGACCGGGGAGCTGTTTTTT; CDR3: CAFPGTETGELFF
size: .; J: TRBJ2-5; V: TRBV5-1; D: .; DNA: TGCGCCAGCAGCTTCGAGGGTGGCGAGACCCAGTACTTC; CDR3: CASSFEGGETQYF
size: .; J: TRBJ2-5; V: TRBV7-2; D: .; DNA: TGTGCCAGCAGCTTCCCGGGAGAGACCCAGTACTTC; CDR3: CASSFPGETQYF
size: .; J: TRBJ1-2; V: TRBV14; D: .; DNA: TGTGCCAGCAGCCAAGTCATCGGGACCAGTGGCTACACCTTC; CDR3: CASSQVIGTSGYTF
size: .; J: TRBJ2-3; V: TRBV6-5; D: TRBD2; DNA: TGTGCCAGCAGTGGAGGGACTAGAAGGACAGATACGCAGTATTTT; CDR3: CASSGGTRRTDTQYF
size: .; J: TRBJ2-5; V: TRBV5-1; D: TRBD1; DNA: TGCGCCAGCAGCACTCAGGGGGCGCGGTACCAAGAGACCCAGTACTTC; CDR3: CASSTQGARYQETQYF
size: .; J: TRBJ2-1; V: TRBV5-8; D: TRBD2; DNA: TGTGCCAGCAGCTTGGTAGGGGGACTAGCGGGAGAAGTGGGCAATGAGCAGTTCTTC; CDR3: CASSLVGGLAGEVGNEQFF